Shown below are 2 T cell receptor beta chains from a single sample sequenced in a study of blood T cell repertoires in COVID-19. Generated by immunoSEQ multiplex PCR, the TCRdb table keeps only in-frame clones and is missing some. The sample includes around 260,000 clones, 86% of them seen just once. Sequencing was carried out using peripheral blood. These receptors came from a man aged 18 to 30 with active or convalescent COVID-19.

The chain employs TRBV13 and TRBJ2-7; D possibly corresponds to TRBD1 (6 bases). Germline V gene sequence: CDR1 PRHDT, CDR2 FYEKMQ (reference sequence). This CDR3 is 14 amino acids long. V lost 5 bases and J lost 1, with 12 bases in between. CDR3 sequence reads: CASSTGQKSYEQYF. CDR3 DNA sequence: TGTGCCAGCAGCACAGGACAGAAATCCTACGAGCAGTACTTC.

Concerning this clone: An end of the junction does not agree with germline; a read error may underlie this. This chain joins TRBV2 and TRBJ2-3; 7 bases agree with TRBD2. The germline V gene has CDR1 SNHLY and CDR2 FYNNEI. The CDR3 sequence is 16 residues long. The CDR3 DNA is TGTGCCAGCAGCGAAGGTATAACTAGCGAAACAGATACGCAGTATTTT. Residues: CASSEGITSETDTQYF.